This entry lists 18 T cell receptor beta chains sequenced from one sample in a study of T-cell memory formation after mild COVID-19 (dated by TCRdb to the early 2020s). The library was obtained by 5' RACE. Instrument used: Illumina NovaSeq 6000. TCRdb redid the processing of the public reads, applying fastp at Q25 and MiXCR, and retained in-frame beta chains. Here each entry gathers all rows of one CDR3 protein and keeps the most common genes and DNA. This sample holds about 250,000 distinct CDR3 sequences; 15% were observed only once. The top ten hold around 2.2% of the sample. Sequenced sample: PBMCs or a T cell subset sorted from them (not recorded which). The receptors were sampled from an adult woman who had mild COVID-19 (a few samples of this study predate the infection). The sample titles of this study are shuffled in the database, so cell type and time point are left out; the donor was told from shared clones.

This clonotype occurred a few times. The CDR3 DNA is TGTGCCAGCAGCCAAGGGCTAGCGGGAGGACGAATCTACGAGCAGTACTTC. Encoded protein: CASSQGLAGGRIYEQYF. The gene calls are TRBV4-2 and TRBJ2-7; 11 nucleotides align to TRBD2. Germline CDR1 LGHNA, CDR2 YNFKEQ. V lost 1 base and J lost 3; bases outside the gene matches: 8. CDR3 length equals 17 residues.

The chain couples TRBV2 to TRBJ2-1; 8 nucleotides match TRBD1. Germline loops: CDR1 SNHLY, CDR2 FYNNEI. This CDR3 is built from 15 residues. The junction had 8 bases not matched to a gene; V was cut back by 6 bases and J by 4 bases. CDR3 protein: CASSADRGSYNEQFF. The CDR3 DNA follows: TGTGCCAGCAGCGCAGACAGGGGTTCATACAATGAGCAGTTCTTC.

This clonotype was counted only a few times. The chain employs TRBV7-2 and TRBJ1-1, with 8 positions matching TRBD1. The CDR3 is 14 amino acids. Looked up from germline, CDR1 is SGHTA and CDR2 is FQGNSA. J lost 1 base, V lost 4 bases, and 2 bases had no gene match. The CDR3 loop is CASSWTGRNTEAFF. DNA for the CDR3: TGTGCCAGCAGCTGGACAGGGAGGAACACTGAAGCTTTCTTT.

The CDR3: CASSGLQGMNTEAFF. As DNA, the CDR3 is TGTGCCAGCTCAGGGCTACAGGGTATGAACACTGAAGCTTTCTTT. The V call is TRBV18, the J call TRBJ1-1; D might be TRBD1 (6 bases). The germline V gene has CDR1 KGHSH and CDR2 LQKENI. The V end was cut by 5 bases, the J end by 0 bases, with 13 bases between. CDR3 length: 15 amino acids.

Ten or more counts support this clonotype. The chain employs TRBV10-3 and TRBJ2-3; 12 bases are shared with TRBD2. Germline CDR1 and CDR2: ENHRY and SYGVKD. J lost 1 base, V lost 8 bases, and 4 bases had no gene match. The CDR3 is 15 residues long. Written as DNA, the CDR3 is TGTGCCATCGGGTCTAGCGGGGGGGGCACAGATACGCAGTATTTT. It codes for CAIGSSGGGTDTQYF.

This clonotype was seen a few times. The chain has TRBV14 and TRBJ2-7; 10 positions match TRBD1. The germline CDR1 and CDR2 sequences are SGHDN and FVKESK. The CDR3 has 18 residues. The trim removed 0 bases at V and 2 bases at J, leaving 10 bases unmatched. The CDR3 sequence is CASSQENLWTGGTYEQYF. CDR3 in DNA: TGTGCCAGCAGCCAAGAAAACCTATGGACAGGGGGAACCTACGAGCAGTACTTC. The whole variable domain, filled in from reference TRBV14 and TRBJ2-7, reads EAGVTQFPSHSVIEKGQTVTLRCDPISGHDNLYWYRRVMGKEIKFLLHFVKESKQDESGMPNNRFLAERTGGTYSTLKVQPAELEDSGVYFCASSQENLWTGGTYEQYFGPGTRLTVT.

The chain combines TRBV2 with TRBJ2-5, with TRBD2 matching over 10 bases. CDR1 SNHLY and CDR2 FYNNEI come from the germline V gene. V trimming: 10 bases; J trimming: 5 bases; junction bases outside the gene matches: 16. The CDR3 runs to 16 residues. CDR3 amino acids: CATSPGDLAGVETQYF. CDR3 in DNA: TGTGCCACTTCACCTGGGGACCTAGCGGGAGTGGAGACCCAGTACTTC.

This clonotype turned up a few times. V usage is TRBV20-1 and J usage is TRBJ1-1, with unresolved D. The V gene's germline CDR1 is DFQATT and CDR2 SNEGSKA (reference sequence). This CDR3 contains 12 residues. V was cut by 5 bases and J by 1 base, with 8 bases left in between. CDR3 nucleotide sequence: TGCAGTGCTTTTAGACAGAACACTGAAGCTTTCTTT. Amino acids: CSAFRQNTEAFF.

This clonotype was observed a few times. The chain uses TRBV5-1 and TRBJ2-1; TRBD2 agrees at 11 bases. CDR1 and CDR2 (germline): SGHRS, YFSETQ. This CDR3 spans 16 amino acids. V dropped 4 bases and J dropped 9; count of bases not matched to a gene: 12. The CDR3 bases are TGCGCCAGCAGCCCCACTAGCGGGAGAGCAGGGGGTGAGCAGTTCTTC. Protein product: CASSPTSGRAGGEQFF.

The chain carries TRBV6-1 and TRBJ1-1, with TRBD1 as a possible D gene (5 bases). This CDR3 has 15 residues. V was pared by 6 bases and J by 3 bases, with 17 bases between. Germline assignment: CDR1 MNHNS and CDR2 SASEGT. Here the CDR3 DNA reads TGTGCCAGCAGGGTACTTCAGGGAATGTACACTGAAGCTTTCTTT. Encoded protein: CASRVLQGMYTEAFF.

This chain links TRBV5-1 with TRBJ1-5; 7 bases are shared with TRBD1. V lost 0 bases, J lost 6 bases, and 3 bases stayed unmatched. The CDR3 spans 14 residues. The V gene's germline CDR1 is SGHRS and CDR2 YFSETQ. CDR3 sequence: CASSLGDRAQPQHF. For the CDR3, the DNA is TGCGCCAGCAGCTTGGGAGACAGGGCTCAGCCCCAGCATTTT.

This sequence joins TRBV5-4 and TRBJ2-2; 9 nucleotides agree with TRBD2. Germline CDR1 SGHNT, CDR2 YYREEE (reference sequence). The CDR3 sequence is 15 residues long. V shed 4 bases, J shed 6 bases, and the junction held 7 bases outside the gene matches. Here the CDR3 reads CASSTGTSNAGELFF. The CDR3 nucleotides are TGTGCCAGCAGCACCGGGACTAGCAATGCCGGGGAGCTGTTTTTT.

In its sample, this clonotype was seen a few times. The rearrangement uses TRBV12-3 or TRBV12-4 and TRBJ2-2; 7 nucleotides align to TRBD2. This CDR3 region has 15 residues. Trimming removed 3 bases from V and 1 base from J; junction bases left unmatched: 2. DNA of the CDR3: TGTGCCAGCAGTTTCGGCGGGGGGAACACCGGGGAGCTGTTTTTT. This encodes CASSFGGGNTGELFF.

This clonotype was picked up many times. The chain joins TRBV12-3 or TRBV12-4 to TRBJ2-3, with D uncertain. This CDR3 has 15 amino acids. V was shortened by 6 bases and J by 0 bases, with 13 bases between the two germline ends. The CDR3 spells CASSSRTVSTDTQYF. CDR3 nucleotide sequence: TGTGCCAGCAGCTCGAGGACGGTTAGCACAGATACGCAGTATTTT.

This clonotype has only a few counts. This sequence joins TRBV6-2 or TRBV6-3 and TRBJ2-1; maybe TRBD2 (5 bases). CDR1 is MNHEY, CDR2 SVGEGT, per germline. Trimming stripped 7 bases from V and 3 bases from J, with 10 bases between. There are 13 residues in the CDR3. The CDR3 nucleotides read TGTGCCAGCAACGAGGGAGTCTACAATGAGCAGTTCTTC. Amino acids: CASNEGVYNEQFF.

The CDR3 loop is CASSQDRGSTEAFF. DNA of the CDR3: TGTGCCAGCAGTCAAGACAGGGGGTCTACTGAAGCTTTCTTT. This chain connects TRBV6-5 to TRBJ1-1, with 9 nucleotides matching TRBD1. V shed 5 bases, J shed 5 bases, and the junction held 6 bases outside the gene matches. The CDR3 is 14 residues long. CDR1 is MNHEY and CDR2 is SVGAGI in the germline V gene.

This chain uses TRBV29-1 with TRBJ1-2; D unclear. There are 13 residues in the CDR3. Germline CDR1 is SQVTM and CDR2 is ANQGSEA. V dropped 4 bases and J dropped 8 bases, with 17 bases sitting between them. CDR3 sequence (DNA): TGCAGCGTTGTTGAGGGTTCGATCAGCGGCTACACCTTC. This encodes CSVVEGSISGYTF.

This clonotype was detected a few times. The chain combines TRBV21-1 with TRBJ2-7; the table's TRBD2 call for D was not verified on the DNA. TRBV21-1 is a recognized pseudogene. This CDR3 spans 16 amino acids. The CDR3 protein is CASSKSLRPVGYEQYF. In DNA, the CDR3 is TGTGCCAGCAGCAAAAGTCTCCGGCCAGTAGGCTACGAGCAGTACTTC.